This T cell receptor beta chain emerged from a study of T cell repertoires in cytomegalovirus infection. TCRdb independently ran MiXCR on the reads; one entry per CDR3 protein. In the table there are hundreds of thousands of distinct CDR3 sequences, approximately 33% of which are singletons. Germline V gives CDR1 MNHEY, CDR2 SVGEGT. The CDR3 extends over 16 amino acids. After removal of 6 bases from V and 6 bases from J, the junction contained 15 bases not matched to a gene. A few counts support this clonotype. The target antigen is unknown. The chain joins TRBV6-2 or TRBV6-3 to TRBJ2-7; 9 nucleotides align to TRBD1. The material was cultured PBMCs, obtained from culture after CMV antigen stimulation. The sequence was obtained from a human donor in good health (CMV status not recorded). Some clones in this sample may be carry-over from other donors' samples. The DNA of the CDR3 is TGTGCCAGCAGCGCCTCGACCGGGACAGGGACGGGCGAGCAGTACTTC. The encoded protein is CASSASTGTGTGEQYF.